This TCR beta chain was captured by sequencing in a study of response to subunit inactivated influenza vaccine. Via MiXCR, TCRdb re-called the RT-PCR reads, giving one row per CDR3 protein. This sample has fewer than 400,000 distinct CDR3 sequences, with around a fifth found just once. This clonotype was found many times. This clonotype was obtained from a man aged 45 to 75 who received an inactivated influenza vaccine. The sequences come from PBMCs from blood, collected 21 months after vaccination.

As DNA, the CDR3 is TGTGCCAGCAGCTTAGGACTCCTGAACTATGGCTACACCTTC. Translating it yields CASSLGLLNYGYTF. J is TRBJ1-2 and V is TRBV7-2; D gene ambiguous. Trimming removed 1 base from V and 2 bases from J, with 8 bases in between. This CDR3 is 14 amino acids long. The germline gives CDR1 SGHTA, CDR2 FQGNSA.